This T cell receptor beta chain was sequenced for a study of cytomegalovirus exposure and HLA in healthy donors. As concerns this clone: Its antigen remains unknown.

Generated by immunoSEQ multiplex PCR, the TCRdb table keeps only in-frame clones and is missing some. This table has 150,000 or so clones, roughly 89% appearing once. While the first cohort had 600 to 750 subjects, the donors belonged to the separate validation cohort of about 120 subjects. Overall study results and limits: That first-cohort TCR clusters tended to co-occur in the 120 or so validation repertoires was found in a later analysis. In vitro assays verified that a few CMV-associated chains recognized CMV antigens specifically. The dataset shows that most TCR sequences were rare, while some public TCRs occurred in many donors.

This receptor was taken from a woman aged 18 to 35 in good health and CMV-seropositive. Sequenced material: PBMCs.

CDR3 in DNA: TGCGCCAGCAGCTTGGCCGGGCAGGGAAGGGGGGAGCTGTTTTTT. Protein: CASSLAGQGRGELFF. The chain has TRBV5-1 and TRBJ2-2, with D possibly matching TRBD1 (5 bases). The CDR3 is 15 residues long. CDR1 is SGHRS and CDR2 is YFSETQ in the germline V gene. Deletions cut 0 bases from V and 8 bases from J, with 14 bases between.